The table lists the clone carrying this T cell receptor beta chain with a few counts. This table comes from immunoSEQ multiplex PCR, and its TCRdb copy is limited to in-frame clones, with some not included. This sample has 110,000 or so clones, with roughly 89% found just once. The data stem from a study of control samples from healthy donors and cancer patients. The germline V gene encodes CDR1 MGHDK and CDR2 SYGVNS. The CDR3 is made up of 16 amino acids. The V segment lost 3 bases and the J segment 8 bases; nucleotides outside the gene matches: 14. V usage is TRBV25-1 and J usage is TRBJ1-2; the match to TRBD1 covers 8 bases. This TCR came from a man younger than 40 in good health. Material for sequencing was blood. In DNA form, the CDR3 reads TGTGCCAGCAGTGAGACTTCCGTATTACAGGGGGACGGCTACACCTTC. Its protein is CASSETSVLQGDGYTF.